The count of the clone carrying this T cell receptor (beta chain) is one. This record comes from a study of blood T cell repertoires in COVID-19. Per the original methods: It was from reference gene primer amplification that nucleated cell counts were estimated. The data were produced by immunoSEQ multiplex PCR, yet TCRdb's version contains in-frame clones alone and is incomplete. The V and J calls and clone size are taken from that table; D and trimming were inferred from the DNA. The sample records about 45,000 clones, 80% being singletons. The receptor was derived from a man aged 70-80 years with acute or convalescent COVID-19. Sequences were obtained from peripheral blood.

CDR3 sequence: CASSLPGEGYTF. The CDR3 nucleotides read TGTGCCAGCAGTTTGCCAGGGGAGGGCTACACCTTC. This chain connects TRBV12-3 or TRBV12-4 to TRBJ1-2; D is possibly TRBD1 (6 bases). The CDR3 consists of 12 residues. Deletions cut 3 bases from V and 8 bases from J, with 10 bases between.